Sequencing of this TCR beta chain was carried out in a study of T cell responses to AZD1222 COVID-19 vaccine. Study-level background: The study pooled second doses at about 4 or about 12 weeks.

Produced via immunoSEQ multiplex PCR; TCRdb's table is partial and in-frame only. The sample lists some 190,000 clones, approximately 90% occurring once. The CDR3 is 15 residues long. Germline CDR1 reads MGHRA; CDR2 reads YSYEKL. The J segment lost 8 bases and the V segment lost 3 bases, leaving 7 bases of the junction unmatched. This material consisted of peripheral blood, taken on day 0 of AZD1222 vaccination. The chain recombines TRBV4-1 with TRBJ1-2, with 12 bases identical to TRBD1. The TCR sequence derives from an adult in good health. The CDR3 nucleotides are TGCGCCAGCAGCCATCCGGGACAGGGGGCGTGGGGCTACACCTTC. This gives the protein CASSHPGQGAWGYTF.